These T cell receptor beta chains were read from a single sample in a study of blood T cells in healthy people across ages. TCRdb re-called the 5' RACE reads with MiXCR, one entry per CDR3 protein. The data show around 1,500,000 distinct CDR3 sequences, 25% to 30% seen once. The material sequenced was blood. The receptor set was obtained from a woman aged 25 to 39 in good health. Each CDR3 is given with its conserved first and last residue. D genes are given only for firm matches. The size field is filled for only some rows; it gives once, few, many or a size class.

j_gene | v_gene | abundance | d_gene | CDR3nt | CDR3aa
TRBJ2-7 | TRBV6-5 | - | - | TGTGCCAGCAGTTGCCGACGGATTAAGGGAACGAGCTACGAGCAGTACTTC | CASSCRRIKGTSYEQYF
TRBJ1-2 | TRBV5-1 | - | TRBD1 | TGCGCCAGCAGCGGATTGACAGGGGGCGATCACCCTAACTATGGCTACACCTTC | CASSGLTGGDHPNYGYTF
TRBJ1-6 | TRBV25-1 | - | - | TGTGCCAGCAGTTTACTCTATAATTCACCCCTCCACTTT | CASSLLYNSPLHF
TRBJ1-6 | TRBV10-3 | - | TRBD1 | TGTGCCACCCGGGACAGCAATTCACCCCTCCACTTT | CATRDSNSPLHF
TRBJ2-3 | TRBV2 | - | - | TGTGCCAGTTTGGTAGATACGCAGTATTTT | CASLVDTQYF
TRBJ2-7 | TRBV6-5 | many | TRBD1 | TGTGCCAGCAGTACGGACAGGGCACCCTACGAGCAGTACTTC | CASSTDRAPYEQYF
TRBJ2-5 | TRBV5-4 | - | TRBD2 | TGTGCCAGCAGCTCCCGTACTAACGGGGGGGAGACCCAGTACTTC | CASSSRTNGGETQYF
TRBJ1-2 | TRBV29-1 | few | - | TGCAGCGGAGAGATAGGCGCTTACGGCTACACCTTC | CSGEIGAYGYTF
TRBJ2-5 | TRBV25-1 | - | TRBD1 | TGTGCCAGTGCCTCGACAGGGACAAAGACCCAGTACTTC | CASASTGTKTQYF
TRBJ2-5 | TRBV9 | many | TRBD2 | TGTGCCAGCAGCCACCCTTTGGGACTAGCGGAACCTGAAGAGACCCAGTACTTC | CASSHPLGLAEPEETQYF
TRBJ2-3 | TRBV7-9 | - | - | TGTGCCAGCAGCTTAGTTCCACAGAGCACAGATACGCAGTATTTT | CASSLVPQSTDTQYF
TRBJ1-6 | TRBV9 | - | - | TGTGCCAGCAGCGCCCCGGCAGGGGATAGTTCACCCCTCCACTTT | CASSAPAGDSSPLHF
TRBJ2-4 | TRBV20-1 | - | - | TGCAGTGCTAGAGCATGGAGGTCCTACAATGAGCAGTACTTC | CSARAWRSYNEQYF
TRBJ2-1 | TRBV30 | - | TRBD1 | TGTGCCTGGACCGCAGGACAGGGACCTCGGGATGAGCAGTTCTTC | CAWTAGQGPRDEQFF
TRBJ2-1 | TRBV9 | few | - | TGTGCCAGCAGCGTAGGCTCAGAAGCCTACAATGAGCAGTTCTTC | CASSVGSEAYNEQFF
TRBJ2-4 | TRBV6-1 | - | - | TGTGCCAGCAGTCCTCGGACAGTGGACATTCAGTACTTC | CASSPRTVDIQYF
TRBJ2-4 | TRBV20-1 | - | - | TGCAGTGCTATGTATCGGCGGACCCCCCGCGGGGACATTCAGTACTTC | CSAMYRRTPRGDIQYF
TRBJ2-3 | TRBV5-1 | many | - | TGCGCCAGCAGCCCCGACACGGGCACAGATACGCAGTATTTT | CASSPDTGTDTQYF